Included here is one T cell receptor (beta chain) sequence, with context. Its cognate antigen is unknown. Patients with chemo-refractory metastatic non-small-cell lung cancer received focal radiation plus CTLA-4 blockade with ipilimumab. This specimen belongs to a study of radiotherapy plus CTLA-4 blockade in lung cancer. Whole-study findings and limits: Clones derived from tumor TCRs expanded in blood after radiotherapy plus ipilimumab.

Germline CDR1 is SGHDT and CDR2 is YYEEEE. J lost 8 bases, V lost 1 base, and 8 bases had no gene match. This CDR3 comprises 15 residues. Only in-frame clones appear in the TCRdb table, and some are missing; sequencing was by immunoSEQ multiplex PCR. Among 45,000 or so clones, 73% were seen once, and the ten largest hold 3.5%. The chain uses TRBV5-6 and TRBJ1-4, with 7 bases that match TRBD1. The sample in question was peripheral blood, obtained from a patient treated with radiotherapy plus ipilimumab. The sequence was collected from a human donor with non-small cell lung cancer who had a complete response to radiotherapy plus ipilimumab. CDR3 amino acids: CASSLRTGAREKLFF. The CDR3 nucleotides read TGTGCCAGCAGCTTGCGCACAGGGGCTAGGGAAAAACTGTTTTTT.